The T cell receptor (gamma chain) under discussion was sequenced for a study of Vδ1+ human thymocytes. Study outcomes and limitations: Donors shared many TRG clonotypes but few TRD clonotypes. Thymic TRG and TRD repertoires appeared highly polyclonal. Despite high sort purity, about 20% of thymic T cell receptor delta sequences were Vdelta2. The authors advised highly purified populations and single-cell validation.

The template was reverse-transcribed extracted RNA. CDR3 amplicons came from multiplex PCR with pooled V-gene forward and constant-region reverse primers. TCRdb applied CATT to the multiplex PCR reads for clone calling. The data hold about 36,000 gamma-chain clones, with roughly 21% observed a single time. For this clone: What it binds is not known.

Germline CDR1 EGSNGY, CDR2 YDSYNSKV. J lost 4 bases, V lost 0 bases, and 9 bases had no gene match. CDR3 size: 15 residues. The sequence was collected from a girl under three years old who had congenital heart surgery. The chain uses TRGV2 and TRGJ1 or TRGJ2. Input material: Vdelta1+ gamma-delta thymocytes from the thymus. The subset here: FACS-sorted CD3+ TCRalphabeta- TCRVdelta1+ TCRVdelta2- thymocytes. In DNA, the CDR3 is TGTGCCACCTGGGACGGGCTGAATGACTATTATAAGAAACTCTTT. Its protein is CATWDGLNDYYKKLF.